The sequence of this T cell receptor beta chain was determined in a study of technical replicates of blood from a handful of donors. CDR1 SGHVS and CDR2 FNYEAQ come from the germline V gene. The CDR3 length is 15 residues. The V end was cut by 3 bases, the J end by 0 bases, with 12 bases between. Profiled with immunoSEQ multiplex PCR; TCRdb holds only in-frame clones, not every one. The data contain about 50,000 clones, approximately 90% of them singletons. The TCR sequence derives from a human donor in good health. Some clones in this sample may be carry-over from other donors' samples. Sequenced material: PBMCs. The chain combines TRBV7-6 with TRBJ2-7; possibly TRBD1 for D (5 bases). The CDR3 bases are TGTGCCAGCAGCTTGGGGCAGGCCTACTCCTACGAGCAGTACTTC. Its protein product is CASSLGQAYSYEQYF.